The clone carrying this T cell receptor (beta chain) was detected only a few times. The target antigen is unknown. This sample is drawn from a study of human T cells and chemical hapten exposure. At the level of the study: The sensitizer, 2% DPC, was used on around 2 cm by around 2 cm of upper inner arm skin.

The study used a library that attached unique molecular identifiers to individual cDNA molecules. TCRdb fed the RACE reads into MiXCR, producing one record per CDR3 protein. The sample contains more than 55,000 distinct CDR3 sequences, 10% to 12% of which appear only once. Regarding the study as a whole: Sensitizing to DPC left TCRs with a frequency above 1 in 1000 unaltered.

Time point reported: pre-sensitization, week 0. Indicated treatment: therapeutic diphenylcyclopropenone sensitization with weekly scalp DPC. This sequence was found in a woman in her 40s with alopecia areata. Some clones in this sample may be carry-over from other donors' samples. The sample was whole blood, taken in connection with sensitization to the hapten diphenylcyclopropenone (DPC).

The CDR3: CASSGTSGGVNYNEQFF. The CDR3 bases are TGTGCCAGCAGCGGGACTAGCGGGGGCGTCAACTACAATGAGCAGTTCTTC. The chain uses TRBV6-4 and TRBJ2-1, with 14 nucleotides matching TRBD2. The germline gives CDR1 MRHNA, CDR2 SNTAGT. V lost 6 bases to trimming and J lost 3 bases; unmatched junction nucleotides: 7. The CDR3 spans 17 residues.